This T cell receptor beta chain was profiled in a study of CD8+CD57+ T cells in acquired aplastic anemia (dated by TCRdb to 2016 to 2019). For the wider study: DNA extracted from sorted CD4+ and CD8+ cells had a mean of around 3 ug, with a range of about 0.19 to 30 ug. CD8+CD57+ expansion was defined as a frequency above the mean frequency observed in healthy subjects.

As to this clonotype: Its antigen has not been determined. No base quality information exists; no much larger clone differs at one position.

The patients picked for sequencing were ones in whom flow cytometry had shown an expansion of CD8+CD57+ cells. Severe acquired aplastic anemia was diagnosed in all patients according to International Study of Aplastic Anemia and Agranulocytosis and Camitta criteria. No therapy had been received by the patients at the time of blood sampling. TCR repertoires of sorted CD4+ and CD8+ blood T cells from severe aplastic anemia patients and healthy subjects were deep-sequenced in the study. In the USA, patient enrollment took place under clinicaltrials.gov protocols 00001620, 01623167, 00001397, 00071045, 00081523 and 00961064. Ficoll-Paque density gradient centrifugation was used to isolate peripheral blood mononuclear cells. Before DNA extraction, CD4+ and CD8+ T cells were sorted with FACS or magnetic beads. Relative to germline, V is missing 2 bases and J is missing 4 bases, with 8 bases of the junction outside any gene match. CDR1 and CDR2 were assigned from the germline V gene as KGHDR and SFDVKD. From cysteine to phenylalanine, the CDR3 is 16 amino acids long. Of the read, only the CDR3 DNA is kept; its 48 bases are in frame from base 1.

Genomic DNA served as template for TCR beta VDJ combination and CDR3 sequence profiling. An Illumina HiSeq 2000 was used for TCR repertoire sequencing. Per the source publication's procedure: Repertoires were assessed using TRBV/TRBJ rearrangement plots, CDR3 size and DJ length profiles, and Simpson's diversity index. The most abundant DNA sequence in the deep sequencing data was defined as the immunodominant clone. CDR3 amino acid sequences were checked for sharing between subjects and were compared against published repertoires and the VDJdb database. TCRdb trimmed public reads at Q25 via fastp, called clones via MiXCR and kept in-frame beta chains. Here each entry gathers all rows of one CDR3 protein and keeps the most common genes and DNA. These V and J calls are TCRdb output, not the study's own analysis. Counted in this sample were around 180,000 distinct CDR3 sequences; roughly half of them appeared once. Roughly 1.8% of the sample lies in the top ten.

Study-wide findings and limitations: Twenty-nine CD8+ CDR3 sequences were shared between patients and controls but appeared highly expressed in patients and within their immunodominant clones. CD8+ Simpson's diversity did not differ significantly between patients and healthy controls (P=0.060).

This sequence was found in a human donor with aplastic anemia. Sequencing was done on a sample of sorted CD4+, CD8+, or CD8+CD57+ T cells (not recorded which) from PBMCs. The chain is made from TRBV24-1 and TRBJ2-3, with 7 bases in between that match TRBD1. In nucleotides, the sequence is TGTGCCACCAGTGATTCGGGACAGAACAACCCAGATACGCAGTATTTT. Translated, this gives CATSDSGQNNPDTQYF.